These 30 T cell receptor beta chains share one sample of origin, sequenced in a study of blood T cell repertoires in COVID-19. This table comes from immunoSEQ multiplex PCR, and its TCRdb copy is limited to in-frame clones, with some not included. The sample comprises some 73,000 clones, around 79% of which are singletons, and 22% rests with the top ten. The sequencing sample was made of peripheral blood. These receptors were collected from a man aged 60-69 years with acute or convalescent COVID-19.

V is TRBV5-5 and J is TRBJ1-4, with a tentative D call TRBD1 (5 bases). Trimming removed 0 bases at V and 1 base at J, with 16 bases between. The CDR3 covers 18 residues. Germline V gives CDR1 SGHKS, CDR2 YYEKEE (reference sequence). CDR3 protein: CASSLVARPGVTNEKLFF. CDR3 nucleotide sequence: TGTGCCAGCAGCTTGGTAGCCAGGCCGGGGGTAACTAATGAAAAACTGTTTTTT.

This clone appeared a few times. The gene calls are TRBV9 and TRBJ1-3; D remains ambiguous. Trimming shortened V by 4 bases and J by 0 bases, and 11 bases separated the two germline ends. This CDR3 is built from 15 residues. Looked up from germline, CDR1 is SGDLS and CDR2 is YYNGEE. The chain's CDR3 is CASSPSPVSGNTIYF. The CDR3, as DNA: TGTGCCAGCAGCCCGTCCCCCGTCTCTGGAAACACCATATATTTT.

This sequence joins TRBV7-9 and TRBJ2-7, with TRBD1 matching over 7 bases. Per the germline V gene, CDR1 is SEHNR and CDR2 is FQNEAQ (reference sequence). V trimming: 5 bases; J trimming: 2 bases; junction bases outside the gene matches: 6. This CDR3 region has 14 residues. CDR3: CASSRGQGAYEQYF. The CDR3 DNA reads TGTGCCAGCAGCCGTGGGCAGGGGGCCTACGAGCAGTACTTC.

The V call is TRBV24-1, the J call TRBJ2-5, with 14 bases aligning to TRBD2. Per germline, CDR1 KGHDR and CDR2 SFDVKD. The CDR3 consists of 13 residues. V gave up 10 bases and J gave up 5 bases; unmatched junction bases: 2. The CDR3: CATGLAGAETQYF. In DNA, the CDR3 is TGTGCCACGGGACTAGCGGGAGCGGAGACCCAGTACTTC.

The chain joins TRBV3-1 (or the pseudogene TRBV3-2) to TRBJ2-1, with TRBD2 identical over 8 bases. This CDR3 comprises 17 residues. The V gene end was trimmed by 0 bases and the J gene end by 7 bases; junction bases not matched to a gene: 11. Germline CDR1 reads LGHDT; CDR2 reads YNNKEL (reference sequence). The CDR3 reads CASSQDYGTSGNNEQFF. In DNA form, the CDR3 reads TGTGCCAGCAGCCAAGATTACGGGACTAGTGGGAATAATGAGCAGTTCTTC.

This rearrangement joins TRBV7-2 to TRBJ2-7, with D possibly TRBD2 on 7 matching bases. The CDR3 is 14 residues long. The germline V gene has CDR1 SGHTA and CDR2 FQGNSA. Trimming cost V 5 bases and J 6 bases, with 17 bases left between them. Here the CDR3 reads CASSEGGAYREQYV. CDR3 DNA sequence: TGTGCCAGCAGCGAAGGGGGGGCGTATCGCGAGCAGTACGTC.

This clone was detected only once. The rearrangement links TRBV6-5 to TRBJ2-3, with 9 nucleotides matching TRBD2. The trim removed 6 bases at V and 4 bases at J, leaving 5 bases unmatched. Germline CDR1 and CDR2: MNHEY and SVGAGI. The CDR3 is made up of 14 amino acids. In nucleotides, the CDR3 is TGTGCCAGCAGGCGCGGGAGGGTAGCAGATACGCAGTATTTT. It is translated as CASRRGRVADTQYF.

The chain employs TRBV29-1 and TRBJ1-2, with 11 bases fitting TRBD1. CDR1 and CDR2 (germline): SQVTM, ANQGSEA. This CDR3 has 12 residues. The V gene end was trimmed by 6 bases and the J gene end by 3 bases; junction bases not matched to a gene: 0. DNA of the CDR3: TGCAGCGTGGGACAGGGGGACTATGGCTACACCTTC. Translated: CSVGQGDYGYTF.

The J gene is TRBJ2-2, the V gene TRBV2; 8 positions match TRBD1. Germline CDR1 SNHLY, CDR2 FYNNEI. V shed 7 bases, J shed 0 bases, and the junction held 1 base outside the gene matches. CDR3 size: 14 residues. DNA of the CDR3: TGTGCCAGCAACAGGGGGACGAACACCGGGGAGCTGTTTTTT. Its translation: CASNRGTNTGELFF.

This CDR3 reads CATSEGGGELYEQYF. CDR3 nucleotide sequence: TGTGCCACCAGTGAAGGGGGAGGGGAGCTCTACGAGCAGTACTTC. The chain has TRBV24-1 and TRBJ2-7; a possible D gene is TRBD2 (7 bases). CDR1 is KGHDR, CDR2 SFDVKD, per germline. The V end was cut by 4 bases, the J end by 3 bases, with 15 bases between. The CDR3 is 15 amino acids.

The chain combines TRBV4-1 with TRBJ1-6; 7 bases are shared with TRBD1. V trimming: 4 bases; J trimming: 5 bases; junction bases outside the gene matches: 2. Germline CDR1 MGHRA, CDR2 YSYEKL. The CDR3 sequence is 14 residues long. This chain's CDR3 is CASSLGQNNSPLHF. The CDR3 DNA follows: TGCGCCAGCAGCCTGGGACAGAATAATTCACCCCTCCACTTT.

With respect to this clone: This same CDR3 is encoded by further DNA sequences in the sample. The gene calls are TRBV19 and TRBJ1-2, with 9 nucleotides matching TRBD1. CDR3 length equals 13 residues. The J segment lost 3 bases and the V segment lost 6 bases, leaving 2 bases of the junction unmatched. Germline values: CDR1 LNHDA, CDR2 SQIVND (reference sequence). The CDR3: CASSRQGDYGYTF. DNA of the CDR3: TGTGCCAGTAGCCGACAGGGGGACTATGGCTACACCTTC. The full variable domain, with the rest looked up from reference TRBV19 and TRBJ1-2, is DGGITQSPKYLFRKEGQNVTLSCEQNLNHDAMYWYRQDPGQGLRLIYYSQIVNDFQKGDIAEGYSVSREKKESFPLTVTSAQKNPTAFYLCASSRQGDYGYTFGSGTRLTVV.

The chain recombines TRBV5-1 with TRBJ2-1; D remains ambiguous. In germline, CDR1 is SGHRS, CDR2 YFSETQ. The CDR3 totals 14 residues. V lost 4 bases, J lost 4 bases, and 12 bases lay in between. The CDR3 DNA reads as TGCGCCAGCAGCCCTCTGGCGGAGTACAATGAGCAGTTCTTC. Protein sequence: CASSPLAEYNEQFF.

A few counts support this clone. The V call is TRBV5-1, the J call TRBJ2-3, with a possible D match to TRBD2 (6 bases). The CDR3 is made up of 14 amino acids. V lost 3 bases and J lost 2, with 10 bases in between. Germline assignment: CDR1 SGHRS and CDR2 YFSETQ. This chain's CDR3 is CASSWEEVTDTQYF. CDR3 sequence (DNA): TGCGCCAGCAGCTGGGAGGAGGTCACAGATACGCAGTATTTT.

The chain uses TRBV2 and TRBJ2-1, with 7 bases lining up with TRBD2. J was trimmed by 12 bases and V by 6 bases; bases with no gene match: 11. The CDR3 is 13 amino acids. Germline CDR1 and CDR2: SNHLY and FYNNEI. The CDR3 DNA reads TGTGCCAGCAGGGGGGACTACGCCGCCGGGCAGTTCTTC. Amino acids: CASRGDYAAGQFF.

The chain carries TRBV4-1 and TRBJ2-5, with 9 bases lining up with TRBD2. CDR1 MGHRA and CDR2 YSYEKL come from the germline V gene. Trimming cost V 5 bases and J 0 bases; bases outside gene matches: 10. The CDR3 consists of 17 residues. Here the CDR3 DNA reads TGCGCCAGCAGCGCAGGCGGCGCGGGAGGGTACCAAGAGACCCAGTACTTC. This codes for CASSAGGAGGYQETQYF.

The CDR3 DNA is TGTGCCACCAGCAGAGGAGCGGGAGGGACACAAGAGACCCAGTACTTC. This sequence encodes CATSRGAGGTQETQYF. V usage is TRBV15 and J usage is TRBJ2-5; 10 bases align to TRBD2. Unmatched junction bases numbered 4, after V lost 1 base and J lost 2 bases. Germline CDR1 LNHNV, CDR2 YYDKDF (reference sequence). The CDR3 runs 16 residues.

Only one count was recorded for this clone. This chain connects TRBV28 to TRBJ2-1, with D maybe TRBD2 (6 bases). Germline CDR1 and CDR2: MDHEN and SYDVKM. The CDR3 is 15 residues long. The V end lost 4 bases, the J end lost 4 bases, and 14 bases lay between the germline ends. Here the CDR3 DNA reads TGTGCCAGCAGTTCTGGATTGGGGGGATACAATGAGCAGTTCTTC. The encoded protein is CASSSGLGGYNEQFF.

This sequence joins TRBV7-9 and TRBJ2-1; D is unclear. Germline CDR1 reads SEHNR; CDR2 reads FQNEAQ (reference sequence). The CDR3 has 14 residues. V was clipped by 0 bases and J by 8 bases, with 11 bases between them. CDR3 in DNA: TGTGCCAGCAGCTTAGCGAACGAGGATTATGAGCAGTTCTTC. This sequence encodes CASSLANEDYEQFF. Filled out from reference TRBV7-9 and TRBJ2-1, the complete variable domain reads DTGVSQNPRHKITKRGQNVTFRCDPISEHNRLYWYRQTLGQGPEFLTYFQNEAQLEKSRLLSDRFSAERPKGSFSTLEIQRTEQGDSAMYLCASSLANEDYEQFFGPGTRLTVL.

This clone showed up just once. V is TRBV27 and J is TRBJ2-2; weak D call: TRBD2 (7 bases). The CDR3 is made up of 16 amino acids. Germline V lookup: CDR1 MNHEY, CDR2 SMNVEV (reference sequence). The V end lost 3 bases, the J end lost 2 bases, and 13 bases lay between the germline ends. The CDR3 DNA sequence: TGTGCCAGCAGTTTGGGCGGGGGCCCCAACACCGGGGAGCTGTTTTTT. This codes for CASSLGGGPNTGELFF.

The chain has TRBV6-2 or TRBV6-3 and TRBJ2-1; D gene unclear. V lost 1 base and J 7 bases, leaving 5 bases between the germline ends. The CDR3 length is 12 residues. CDR1 is MNHEY and CDR2 is SVGEGT in the germline V gene. CDR3: CASSYFINEQFF. The CDR3, as DNA: TGTGCCAGCAGTTACTTTATTAATGAGCAGTTCTTC.

This clone appeared a few times. This sequence joins TRBV6-1 and TRBJ2-3; D is undetermined. Germline CDR1 is MNHNS and CDR2 is SASEGT. This CDR3 contains 18 residues. Trimming stripped 4 bases from V and 1 base from J, with 21 bases between. This CDR3 reads CASSGRWARTPRTDTQYF. In DNA, the CDR3 is TGTGCCAGCAGTGGACGGTGGGCGAGAACACCTCGCACAGATACGCAGTATTTT.

This chain uses TRBV20-1 with TRBJ1-2; maybe TRBD1 (5 bases). The CDR3 length is 11 residues. V lost 5 bases and J 4 bases, leaving 8 bases between the germline ends. Germline assignment: CDR1 DFQATT and CDR2 SNEGSKA (reference sequence). CDR3 in amino acids: CSAAQGYGYTF. The CDR3 DNA follows: TGCAGTGCTGCGCAGGGCTATGGCTACACCTTC.

The CDR3 reads CASSLAGGGNYEQYF. CDR3 DNA sequence: TGTGCCAGCAGCTTAGCAGGGGGCGGGAACTACGAGCAGTACTTC. The chain recombines TRBV7-2 with TRBJ2-7, with a weak D call TRBD1 (7 bases). In germline, CDR1 is SGHTA, CDR2 FQGNSA. Trimming pared 0 bases from V and 3 bases from J, leaving 12 bases between. This CDR3 spans 15 amino acids.

V usage is TRBV9 and J usage is TRBJ2-1; 9 bases are shared with TRBD2. CDR1 SGDLS and CDR2 YYNGEE come from the germline V gene. This CDR3 has 16 amino acids. V lost 4 bases and J lost 9; bases outside the gene matches: 14. The CDR3 loop is CASSLTPASGVSEQFF. The DNA of the CDR3 is TGTGCCAGCAGCCTCACCCCCGCTAGCGGGGTCTCTGAGCAGTTCTTC.

The chain uses TRBV7-3 and TRBJ1-1; 8 nucleotides agree with TRBD1. Per the germline V gene, CDR1 is SGHTA and CDR2 is FQGTGA. V shed 5 bases, J shed 1 base, and the junction held 0 bases outside the gene matches. This CDR3 comprises 13 residues. The CDR3 DNA reads as TGTGCCAGCAGCACAGGGGGGAACACTGAAGCTTTCTTT. It specifies CASSTGGNTEAFF.

The gene calls are TRBV19 and TRBJ1-5; 9 bases align to TRBD1. CDR3 size: 16 residues. V was pared by 8 bases and J by 0 bases, with 8 bases of the junction left unmatched. Germline V CDR1 and CDR2: LNHDA, SQIVND (reference sequence). Written as DNA, the CDR3 is TGTGCCAGTTACGACAGGGGGGCTTATAGCAATCAGCCCCAGCATTTT. It is translated as CASYDRGAYSNQPQHF.

This chain's CDR3 is CAWSVGRGDTEAFF. CDR3 bases: TGTGCCTGGAGTGTGGGTAGGGGCGACACTGAAGCTTTCTTT. The chain employs TRBV30 and TRBJ1-1; the D gene is possibly TRBD1 (5 bases). The CDR3 has 14 residues. Per germline, CDR1 GTSNPN and CDR2 SVGIG (reference sequence). Trimming removed 0 bases from V and 3 bases from J, with 11 bases in between.

The V call is TRBV3-1 (or the pseudogene TRBV3-2), the J call TRBJ2-7; a weak D match, TRBD2 (6 bases). This CDR3 has 15 amino acids. V gave up 0 bases and J gave up 5 bases, with 14 bases separating them. Germline lookup yields CDR1 LGHDT and CDR2 YNNKEL (reference sequence). CDR3 loop: CASSQDLERGDEQYF. The CDR3 DNA follows: TGTGCCAGCAGCCAAGATTTAGAGCGCGGGGACGAGCAGTACTTC.

The chain is built from TRBV18 and TRBJ2-1; D unclear. Trimming removed 3 bases at V and 2 bases at J, with 14 bases between. The CDR3 length is 16 residues. Germline loops: CDR1 KGHSH, CDR2 LQKENI. DNA for the CDR3: TGTGCCAGCTCACCGAGAGTCACAGTTCCCTACAATGAGCAGTTCTTC. This sequence encodes CASSPRVTVPYNEQFF. Filled out from reference TRBV18 and TRBJ2-1, the complete variable domain reads NAGVMQNPRHLVRRRGQEARLRCSPMKGHSHVYWYRQLPEEGLKFMVYLQKENIIDESGMPKERFSAEFPKEGPSILRIQQVVRGDSAAYFCASSPRVTVPYNEQFFGPGTRLTVL.